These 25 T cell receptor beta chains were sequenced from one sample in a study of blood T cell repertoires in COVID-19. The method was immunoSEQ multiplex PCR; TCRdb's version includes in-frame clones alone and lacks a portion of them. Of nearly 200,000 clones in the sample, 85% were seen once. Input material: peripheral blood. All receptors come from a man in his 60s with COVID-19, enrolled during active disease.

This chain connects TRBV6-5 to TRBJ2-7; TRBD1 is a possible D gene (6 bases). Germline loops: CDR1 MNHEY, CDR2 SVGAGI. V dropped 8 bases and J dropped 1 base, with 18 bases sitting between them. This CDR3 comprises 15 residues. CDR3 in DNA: TGTGCCAGCCTGAGAGGAACAGGGCTGTCCTACGAGCAGTACTTC. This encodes CASLRGTGLSYEQYF.

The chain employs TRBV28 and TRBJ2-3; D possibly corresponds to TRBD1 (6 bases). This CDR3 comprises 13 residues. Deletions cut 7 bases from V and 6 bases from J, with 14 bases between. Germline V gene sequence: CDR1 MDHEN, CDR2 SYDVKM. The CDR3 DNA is TGTGCCAGCACCCCAGGGGAGTTGGATACGCAGTATTTT. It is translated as CASTPGELDTQYF. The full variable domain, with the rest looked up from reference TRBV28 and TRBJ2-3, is DVKVTQSSRYLVKRTGEKVFLECVQDMDHENMFWYRQDPGLGLRLIYFSYDVKMKEKGDIPEGYSVSREKKERFSLILESASTNQTSMYLCASTPGELDTQYFGPGTRLTVL.

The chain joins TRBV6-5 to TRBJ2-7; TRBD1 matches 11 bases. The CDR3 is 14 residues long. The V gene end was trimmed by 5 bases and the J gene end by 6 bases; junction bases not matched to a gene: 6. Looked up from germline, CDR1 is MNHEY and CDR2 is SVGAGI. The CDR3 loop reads CASSPRTGGGEQYF. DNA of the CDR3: TGTGCCAGCAGTCCCAGGACAGGGGGCGGCGAGCAGTACTTC.

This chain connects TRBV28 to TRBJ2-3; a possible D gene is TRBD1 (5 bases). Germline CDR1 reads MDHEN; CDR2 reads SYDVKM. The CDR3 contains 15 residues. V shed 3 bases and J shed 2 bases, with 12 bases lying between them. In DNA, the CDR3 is TGTGCCAGCAGTTTGTTTCGACAGACCACAGATACGCAGTATTTT. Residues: CASSLFRQTTDTQYF.

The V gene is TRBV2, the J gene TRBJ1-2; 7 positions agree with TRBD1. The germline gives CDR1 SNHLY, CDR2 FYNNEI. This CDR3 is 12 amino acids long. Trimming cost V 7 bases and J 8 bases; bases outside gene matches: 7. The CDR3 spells CASKYDREGYTF. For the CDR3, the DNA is TGTGCCAGCAAATACGACAGGGAGGGCTACACCTTC.

For the CDR3, the DNA is TGTGCCTGGAGTGTGGCAGGAAACACTGAAGCTTTCTTT. This translates into CAWSVAGNTEAFF. This chain uses TRBV30 with TRBJ1-1; no clear D. CDR3 size: 13 residues. Trimming removed 0 bases at V and 2 bases at J, with 7 bases between. The germline gives CDR1 GTSNPN, CDR2 SVGIG (reference sequence).

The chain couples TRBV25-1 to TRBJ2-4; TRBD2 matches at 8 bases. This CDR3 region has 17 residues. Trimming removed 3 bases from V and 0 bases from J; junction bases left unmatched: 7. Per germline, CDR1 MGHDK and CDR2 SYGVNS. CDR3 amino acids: CASSDAGGGIAKNIQYF. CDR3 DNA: TGTGCCAGCAGTGATGCCGGGGGGGGAATAGCCAAAAACATTCAGTACTTC.

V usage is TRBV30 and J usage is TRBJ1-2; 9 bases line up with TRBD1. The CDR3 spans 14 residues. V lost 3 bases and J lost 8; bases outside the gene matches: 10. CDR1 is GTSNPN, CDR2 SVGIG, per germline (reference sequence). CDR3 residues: CAWSNGTGLGGYTF. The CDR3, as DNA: TGTGCCTGGAGCAACGGGACAGGGCTTGGCGGCTACACCTTC.

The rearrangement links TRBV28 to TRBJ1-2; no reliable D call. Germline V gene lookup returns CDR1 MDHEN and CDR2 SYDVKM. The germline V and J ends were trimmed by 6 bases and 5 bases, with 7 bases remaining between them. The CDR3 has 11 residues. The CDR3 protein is CASRRSYGYTF. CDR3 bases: TGTGCCAGCAGGCGGTCTTATGGCTACACCTTC.

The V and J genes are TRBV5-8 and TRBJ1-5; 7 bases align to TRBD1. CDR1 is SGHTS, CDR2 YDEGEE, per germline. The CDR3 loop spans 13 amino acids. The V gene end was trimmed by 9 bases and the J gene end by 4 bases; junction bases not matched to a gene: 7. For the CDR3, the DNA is TGTGCCACCCACAGGGGATGGAATCAGCCCCAGCATTTT. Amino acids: CATHRGWNQPQHF.

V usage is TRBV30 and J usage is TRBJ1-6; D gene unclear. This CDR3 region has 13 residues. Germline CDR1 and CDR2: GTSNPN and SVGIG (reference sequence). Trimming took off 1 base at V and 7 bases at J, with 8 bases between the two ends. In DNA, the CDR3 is TGTGCCTGGAGTGACAGCCCAAATTCACCCCTCCACTTT. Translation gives CAWSDSPNSPLHF.

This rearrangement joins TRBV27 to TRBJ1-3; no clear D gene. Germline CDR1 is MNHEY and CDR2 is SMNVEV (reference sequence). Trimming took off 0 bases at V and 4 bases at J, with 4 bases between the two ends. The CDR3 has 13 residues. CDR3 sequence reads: CASSLSTGNTIYF. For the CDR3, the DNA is TGTGCCAGCAGTTTATCCACAGGAAACACCATATATTTT.

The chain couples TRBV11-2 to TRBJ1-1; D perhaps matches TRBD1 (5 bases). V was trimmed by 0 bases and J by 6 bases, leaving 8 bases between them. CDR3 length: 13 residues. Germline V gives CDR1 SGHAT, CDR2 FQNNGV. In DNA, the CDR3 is TGTGCCAGCAGCTTAGACTCCAGGGCTGAAGCTTTCTTT. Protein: CASSLDSRAEAFF.

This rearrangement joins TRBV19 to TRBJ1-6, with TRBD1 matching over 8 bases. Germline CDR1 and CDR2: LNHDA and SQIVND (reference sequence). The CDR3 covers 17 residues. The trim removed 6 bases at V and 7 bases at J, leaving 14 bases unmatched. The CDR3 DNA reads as TGTGCCAGTAGGTCGGGGGGAGGGACAGGCGGCAATTCACCCCTCCACTTT. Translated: CASRSGGGTGGNSPLHF.

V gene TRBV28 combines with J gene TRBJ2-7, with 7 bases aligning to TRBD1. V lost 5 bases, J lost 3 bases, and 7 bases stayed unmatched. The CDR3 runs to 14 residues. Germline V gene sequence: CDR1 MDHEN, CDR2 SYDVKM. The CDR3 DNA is TGTGCCAGCAGTCCCCCGGACAGGTTCTACGAGCAGTACTTC. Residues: CASSPPDRFYEQYF.

The CDR3, as DNA: TGTGCCAGCAGTGAATCTAGGAGGGGCCAAAAAGCTTTCTTT. Its protein is CASSESRRGQKAFF. The rearrangement joins TRBV2 to TRBJ1-1, with D tentatively TRBD1 (5 bases). This CDR3 contains 14 residues. Germline V gene data show CDR1 as SNHLY and CDR2 as FYNNEI. The V gene lost 2 bases and the J gene lost 9 bases, with 16 bases spanning the gap.

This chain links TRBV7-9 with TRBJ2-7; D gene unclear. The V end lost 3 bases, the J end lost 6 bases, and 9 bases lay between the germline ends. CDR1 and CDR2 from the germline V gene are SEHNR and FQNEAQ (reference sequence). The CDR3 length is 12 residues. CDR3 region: CASSFASSEQYF. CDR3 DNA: TGTGCCAGCAGCTTCGCGTCTAGCGAGCAGTACTTC.

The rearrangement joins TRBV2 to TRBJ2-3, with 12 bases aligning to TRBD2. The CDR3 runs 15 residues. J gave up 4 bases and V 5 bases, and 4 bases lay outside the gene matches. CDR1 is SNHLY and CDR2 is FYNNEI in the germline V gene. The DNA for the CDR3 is TGTGCCAGCAGTCTAGCGGGAGGGCTCTCAGATACGCAGTATTTT. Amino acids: CASSLAGGLSDTQYF.

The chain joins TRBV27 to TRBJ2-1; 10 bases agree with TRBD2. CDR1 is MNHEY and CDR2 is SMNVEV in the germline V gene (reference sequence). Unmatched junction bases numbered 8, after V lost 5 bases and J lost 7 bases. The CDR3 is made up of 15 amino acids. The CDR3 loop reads CASSPAGLARNEQFF. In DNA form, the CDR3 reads TGTGCCAGCAGTCCGGCGGGACTAGCGAGGAATGAGCAGTTCTTC.

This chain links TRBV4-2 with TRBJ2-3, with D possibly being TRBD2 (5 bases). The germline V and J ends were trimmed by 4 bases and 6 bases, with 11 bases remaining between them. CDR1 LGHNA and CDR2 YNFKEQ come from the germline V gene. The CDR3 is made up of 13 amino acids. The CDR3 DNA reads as TGTGCCAGCAGCCCGCATTTAGCGGATACGCAGTATTTT. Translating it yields CASSPHLADTQYF.

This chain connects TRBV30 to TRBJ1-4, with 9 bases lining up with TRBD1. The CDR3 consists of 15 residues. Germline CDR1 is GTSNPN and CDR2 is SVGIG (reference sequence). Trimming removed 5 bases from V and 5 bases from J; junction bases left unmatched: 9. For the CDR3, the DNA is TGTGCCTGGTATGAACAGGGGGCGCGGAATGAAAAACTGTTTTTT. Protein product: CAWYEQGARNEKLFF. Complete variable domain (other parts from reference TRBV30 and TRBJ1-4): SQTIHQWPATLVQPVGSPLSLECTVEGTSNPNLYWYRQAAGRGLQLLFYSVGIGQISSEVPQNLSASRPQDRQFILSSKKLLLSDSGFYLCAWYEQGARNEKLFFGSGTQLSVL.

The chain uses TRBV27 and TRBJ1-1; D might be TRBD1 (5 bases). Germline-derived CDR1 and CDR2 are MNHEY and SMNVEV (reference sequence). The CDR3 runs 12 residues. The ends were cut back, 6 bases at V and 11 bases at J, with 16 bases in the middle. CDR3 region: CASRIFRERAFF. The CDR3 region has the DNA TGTGCCAGCAGGATCTTCAGGGAAAGGGCTTTCTTT.

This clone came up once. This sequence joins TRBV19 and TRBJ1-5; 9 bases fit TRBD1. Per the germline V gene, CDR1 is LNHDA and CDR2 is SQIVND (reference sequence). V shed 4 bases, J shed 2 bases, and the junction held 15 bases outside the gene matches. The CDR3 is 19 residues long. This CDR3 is CASSTYRGQRVRRNQPQHF. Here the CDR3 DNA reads TGTGCCAGTAGTACCTACAGGGGGCAAAGGGTGAGGCGCAATCAGCCCCAGCATTTT.

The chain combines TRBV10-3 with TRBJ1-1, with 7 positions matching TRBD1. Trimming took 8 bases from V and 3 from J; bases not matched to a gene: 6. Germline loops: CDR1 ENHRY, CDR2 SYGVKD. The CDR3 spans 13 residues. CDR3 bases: TGTGCCATCTGGGACAGAGGTCACACTGAAGCTTTCTTT. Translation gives CAIWDRGHTEAFF.

CDR3 region: CASSPSGGTYNSPLHF. CDR3 coding DNA: TGTGCCAGCAGTCCGTCGGGAGGGACCTATAATTCACCCCTCCACTTT. V usage is TRBV28 and J usage is TRBJ1-6; D gene uncertain. V was trimmed by 5 bases and J by 2 bases, leaving 13 bases between them. Germline V gene sequence: CDR1 MDHEN, CDR2 SYDVKM. This CDR3 has 16 residues. The whole variable domain, filled in from reference TRBV28 and TRBJ1-6, reads DVKVTQSSRYLVKRTGEKVFLECVQDMDHENMFWYRQDPGLGLRLIYFSYDVKMKEKGDIPEGYSVSREKKERFSLILESASTNQTSMYLCASSPSGGTYNSPLHFGNGTRLTVT.